A single sample is the source of the 21 T cell receptor beta chains below, sequenced in a study of blood T cells in healthy people across ages. PCR was performed a second time for roughly 7 to 12 cycles using a sample-barcoded 5' primer and a J-beta primer mix. Each CDR3 protein is one row after TCRdb ran MiXCR on the 5' RACE reads. The profile shows some 1,800,000 distinct CDR3 sequences, about two fifths of them singletons. Source material: blood. These receptors were collected from a human donor in good health.

V is TRBV20-1 and J is TRBJ2-3; the match to TRBD2 covers 11 bases. Germline CDR1 and CDR2: DFQATT and SNEGSKA (reference sequence). This CDR3 region has 17 residues. V was pared by 5 bases and J by 0 bases, with 10 bases of the junction left unmatched. The CDR3 DNA reads TGCAGTGCTCTATATATAGCGGGGGGGCCAAGCACAGATACGCAGTATTTT. Translation gives CSALYIAGGPSTDTQYF.

The chain joins TRBV20-1 to TRBJ2-5; no reliable D call. Deletions cut 4 bases from V and 1 base from J, with 10 bases between. This CDR3 has 13 amino acids. Germline V lookup: CDR1 DFQATT, CDR2 SNEGSKA (reference sequence). In nucleotides, the CDR3 is TGCAGTGCTACGGATGCAACCCAAGAGACCCAGTACTTC. This encodes CSATDATQETQYF.

This clonotype was found a few times. This sequence joins TRBV20-1 and TRBJ2-7; the D gene is possibly TRBD2 (6 bases). V was cut by 0 bases and J by 0 bases, with 12 bases left in between. This CDR3 spans 15 amino acids. The germline V gene encodes CDR1 DFQATT and CDR2 SNEGSKA (reference sequence). The CDR3 DNA is TGCAGTGCTAGAGATCCTGGCGGGGACTCCTACGAGCAGTACTTC. Its protein product is CSARDPGGDSYEQYF.

The chain joins TRBV27 to TRBJ1-6; D remains ambiguous. Trimming left V 2 bases short and J 9 bases short, with 14 bases between. The CDR3 consists of 15 residues. Germline V gene data show CDR1 as MNHEY and CDR2 as SMNVEV (reference sequence). CDR3 sequence: CASSLGSGWGSPLHF. In nucleotides, the CDR3 is TGTGCCAGCAGTTTAGGGTCCGGATGGGGTTCACCCCTCCACTTT.

This clonotype was counted between two and nine times. The chain has TRBV13 and TRBJ2-7, with TRBD1 identical over 7 bases. The J segment lost 1 base and the V segment lost 6 bases, leaving 6 bases of the junction unmatched. CDR1 and CDR2 (germline): PRHDT, FYEKMQ (reference sequence). The CDR3 runs 14 residues. As DNA, the CDR3 is TGTGCCAGCAGTAACCGGGACAGATCCTACGAGCAGTACTTC. It is translated as CASSNRDRSYEQYF.

Regarding this clonotype: Just one base apart from a much larger clone, this may be a read error. This sequence joins TRBV29-1 and TRBJ1-1, with D maybe TRBD1 (5 bases). The germline V gene encodes CDR1 SQVTM and CDR2 ANQGSEA. The CDR3 runs 14 residues. The CDR3 sequence: CGVIRQLTNTEAFF. As DNA, the CDR3 is TGCGGCGTTATTAGACAGCTGACGAACACTGAAGCTTTCTTT.

This chain uses TRBV10-3 with TRBJ2-5, with 10 bases that match TRBD2. V lost 7 bases, J lost 4 bases, and 6 bases stayed unmatched. The CDR3 is made up of 14 amino acids. Germline lookup yields CDR1 ENHRY and CDR2 SYGVKD. This chain's CDR3 is CAINQRGGRETQYF. In DNA form, the CDR3 reads TGTGCCATCAATCAGCGGGGGGGTCGAGAGACCCAGTACTTC.

The chain combines TRBV5-1 with TRBJ2-4; D might be TRBD2 (5 bases). The J call may not be correct, given that the DNA end is closer to TRBJ2-5. Per the germline V gene, CDR1 is SGHRS and CDR2 is YFSETQ. The CDR3 consists of 16 residues. The CDR3 region is CASSPGGFTGQETQYF. Written as DNA, the CDR3 is TGCGCCAGCAGCCCGGGTGGGTTTACGGGACAAGAGACCCAGTACTTC.

This chain connects TRBV29-1 to TRBJ2-3, with D possibly being TRBD2 (7 bases). The CDR3 contains 12 residues. The V gene's germline CDR1 is SQVTM and CDR2 ANQGSEA. For the CDR3, the DNA is TGCCGCGGGGGCCCTGGCACAGATACGCAGTATTTT. Protein: CRGGPGTDTQYF.

The V gene is TRBV20-1, the J gene TRBJ2-5; 11 bases align to TRBD2. Looked up from germline, CDR1 is DFQATT and CDR2 is SNEGSKA (reference sequence). V shed 2 bases, J shed 2 bases, and the junction held 4 bases outside the gene matches. The CDR3 has 15 residues. This chain's CDR3 is CSARLAGGSQETQYF. CDR3 sequence (DNA): TGCAGTGCTAGACTAGCGGGGGGATCACAAGAGACCCAGTACTTC.

The chain combines TRBV6-4 with TRBJ2-1; a weak D match, TRBD2 (6 bases). Trimming removed 4 bases from V and 5 bases from J, with 15 bases in between. From germline, CDR1 is MRHNA and CDR2 SNTAGT. The CDR3 covers 15 residues. CDR3 loop: CASSAHSRRDNEQFF. The CDR3 region has the DNA TGTGCCAGCAGTGCGCACTCCCGGAGGGACAATGAGCAGTTCTTC.

This clonotype has only a few counts. The chain employs TRBV15 and TRBJ1-1; the D gene is possibly TRBD1 (5 bases). CDR3 length equals 13 residues. Germline V gene sequence: CDR1 LNHNV, CDR2 YYDKDF (reference sequence). The ends were cut back, 3 bases at V and 4 bases at J, with 9 bases in the middle. The CDR3 DNA follows: TGTGCCACCAGCAGCCGGGGGTTCACTGAAGCTTTCTTT. Protein product: CATSSRGFTEAFF.

The CDR3 nucleotides read TGTGCCAGCAGCTTGGGGACCAACCAACTCTACGAGCAGTACTTC. Its protein product is CASSLGTNQLYEQYF. This chain joins TRBV7-2 and TRBJ2-7; the D gene could be TRBD1 or TRBD2 (5 bases each). The V gene lost 3 bases and the J gene lost 3 bases, with 15 bases spanning the gap. Germline V gene sequence: CDR1 SGHTA, CDR2 FQGNSA. The CDR3 contains 15 residues.

The chain links TRBV15 to TRBJ1-5, with D perhaps matching TRBD1 (6 bases). This CDR3 is 15 amino acids long. V lost 0 bases and J 7 bases, leaving 13 bases between the germline ends. Germline V lookup: CDR1 LNHNV, CDR2 YYDKDF (reference sequence). The CDR3 here is CATSRDLWGGQPQHF. CDR3 sequence (DNA): TGTGCCACCAGCAGAGATCTTTGGGGGGGCCAGCCCCAGCATTTT. Based on the CDR3 plus reference TRBV15 and TRBJ1-5, the full variable domain is DAMVIQNPRYQVTQFGKPVTLSCSQTLNHNVMYWYQQKSSQAPKLLFHYYDKDFNNEADTPDNFQSRRPNTSFCFLDIRSPGLGDTAMYLCATSRDLWGGQPQHFGDGTRLSIL.

This clonotype was seen ten or more times. This chain connects TRBV29-1 to TRBJ2-1; tentative D call: TRBD1 (5 bases). V lost 3 bases and J 9 bases, leaving 12 bases between the germline ends. Germline loops: CDR1 SQVTM, CDR2 ANQGSEA. The CDR3 is made up of 12 amino acids. CDR3 DNA: TGCAGCGTTGAGTCAGGGCTAGGTGAGCAGTTCTTC. It translates to CSVESGLGEQFF.

As concerns this clonotype: At one end, the junction sequence differs from germline, possibly due to a read error. V usage is TRBV7-2 and J usage is TRBJ2-7; D gene uncertain. The CDR3 has 14 residues. Germline CDR1 SGHTA, CDR2 FQGNSA. CDR3 in DNA: TGTGCCAGTAGCTTAAGCAATCCCGCCTACGAGCAGTACTTC. Protein sequence: CASSLSNPAYEQYF.

The J gene is TRBJ2-1, the V gene TRBV29-1, with D perhaps matching TRBD2 (5 bases). The germline V gene has CDR1 SQVTM and CDR2 ANQGSEA. CDR3 length: 18 amino acids. Trimming cost V 0 bases and J 6 bases, with 24 bases left between them. The CDR3: CSVEDRWERLNIANEQFF. CDR3 bases: TGCAGCGTTGAAGATCGGTGGGAGAGACTTAATATTGCCAATGAGCAGTTCTTC.

This clonotype was seen a few times. This chain uses TRBV7-3 with TRBJ1-1; 7 bases are a match to TRBD1. Unmatched junction bases numbered 6, after V lost 5 bases and J lost 6 bases. Germline-derived CDR1 and CDR2 are SGHTA and FQGTGA. The CDR3 loop spans 13 amino acids. The CDR3 protein is CASSSDRVAEAFF. The CDR3, as DNA: TGTGCCAGCAGCAGTGACAGGGTTGCTGAAGCTTTCTTT.

The chain combines TRBV4-3 with TRBJ2-1; 8 positions match TRBD1. The CDR3 length is 15 residues. Germline V gives CDR1 LGHNA, CDR2 YSLEER. With V trimmed by 0 bases and J by 8 bases, 6 bases remained unmatched. CDR3 DNA sequence: TGCGCCAGCAGCCAAGAAGGCAGGGGGCACGATGAGCAGTTCTTC. Its translation is CASSQEGRGHDEQFF.

This clonotype was detected only a few times. The chain recombines TRBV6-5 with TRBJ1-4; 10 positions match TRBD1. The germline gives CDR1 MNHEY, CDR2 SVGAGI. This CDR3 contains 12 residues. Unmatched junction bases numbered 3, after V lost 6 bases and J lost 11 bases. The CDR3 loop is CASSPDRGKLFF. DNA of the CDR3: TGTGCCAGCAGCCCGGACAGGGGGAAACTGTTTTTT.

The V and J genes are TRBV20-1 and TRBJ2-7, with D unclear. The CDR3 extends over 12 amino acids. V was clipped by 3 bases and J by 2 bases, with 8 bases between them. Looked up from germline, CDR1 is DFQATT and CDR2 is SNEGSKA (reference sequence). For the CDR3, the DNA is TGCAGTGCTAGTGCTGAGGCCTACGAGCAGTACTTC. Its translation: CSASAEAYEQYF.